This paragraph covers one T cell receptor beta chain sequence. This entry belongs to a study of blood T cell repertoires in COVID-19. Study-wide background: Some COVID-19 samples were acute and others convalescent; all came from the United States, Italy and Spain. Nucleic acid was either cDNA or gDNA, and it came from T cells, B-cell-depleted T cells, or PBMCs.

In the original workflow: Amplifying reference gene primers gave estimates of nucleated cell counts. Assay: immunoSEQ multiplex PCR; the TCRdb copy retains only in-frame clones and omits some. V, J and clone size are those of that table, while D and trimming were read from the DNA. Seen here are some 76,000 clones, around 86% observed once, and the top ten hold 27%. The TCR was taken from a human donor in a cohort sampled during active COVID-19. Sequenced: peripheral blood.

CDR3 nucleotides: TGTGCCAGCTCACCCACCCCCGGGCGGGGCGGGGGAGAGGCAGATACGCAGTATTTT. Protein product: CASSPTPGRGGGEADTQYF. The J gene is TRBJ2-3, the V gene TRBV18; TRBD2 matches at 7 bases. The CDR3 is 19 residues long. CDR1 and CDR2 from the germline V gene are KGHSH and LQKENI. Germline trimming cut 3 bases from V and 4 bases from J; bases unmatched to any gene: 19.